The next 20 T cell receptor beta chains were all read from a single sample in a study of OX40 agonist ivuxolimab in advanced cancers. The library was produced with the immunoSEQ multiplex PCR assay. What TCRdb holds here is the immuneACCESS table cut down to in-frame rearrangements. Part of the clones is not present; checked against another copy, under half of the missing clones reflect an unresolved V gene, and the others are unexplained. For this sample the table gives 80,000 to 100,000 clones, of which around 91% were detected only once. Jointly, the top ten make up around 1.5% of the sample. Sequenced here: CD4+ or CD8+ T cells sorted from blood, sampled in a trial of the OX40 agonist ivuxolimab. Receptors were obtained from an adult with an advanced solid tumor such as melanoma, head and neck, liver or kidney cancer.

V and J are TRBV12-5 and TRBJ1-2; no definite D call. Germline V CDR1 and CDR2: LGHNT, FRNRAP. CDR3 length: 15 amino acids. Trimming stripped 0 bases from V and 8 bases from J, with 16 bases between. The CDR3 DNA follows: TGTGCTAGTGGTTTGGTGGTAAGATGGGTGGGGGGCTACACCTTC. It specifies CASGLVVRWVGGYTF.

The V gene is TRBV6-1, the J gene TRBJ2-5, with TRBD1 matching 9 bases. V shed 7 bases, J shed 3 bases, and the junction held 3 bases outside the gene matches. CDR1 and CDR2 (germline): MNHNS, SASEGT. This CDR3 spans 13 amino acids. The CDR3 is CASTGQGKETQYF. In DNA form, the CDR3 reads TGTGCCAGCACCGGACAGGGGAAAGAGACCCAGTACTTC.

The chain recombines TRBV4-3 with TRBJ2-4; D is possibly TRBD1 (5 bases). CDR1 and CDR2 (germline): LGHNA, YSLEER. The CDR3 sequence is 15 residues long. V lost 0 bases to trimming and J lost 4 bases, with 10 bases between them. As DNA, the CDR3 is TGCGCCAGCAGCCAAGATTGGGCAGGGAAAAACATTCAGTACTTC. This gives the protein CASSQDWAGKNIQYF.

This chain joins TRBV7-3 and TRBJ2-3; D gene unclear. Germline-derived CDR1 and CDR2 are SGHTA and FQGTGA. V dropped 5 bases and J dropped 1 base, with 10 bases sitting between them. This CDR3 spans 14 amino acids. The CDR3 bases are TGTGCCAGCAGCCCAACGCCGGGCACAGATACGCAGTATTTT. Protein sequence: CASSPTPGTDTQYF.

The CDR3: CASSLYGLAGSQGETQYF. CDR3 nucleotides: TGTGCCAGCAGCTTATATGGATTAGCGGGGAGCCAGGGGGAGACCCAGTACTTC. This rearrangement joins TRBV7-3 to TRBJ2-5; TRBD2 matches at 8 bases. The CDR3 is made up of 18 amino acids. The V gene's germline CDR1 is SGHTA and CDR2 FQGTGA. Germline trimming cut 2 bases from V and 5 bases from J; bases unmatched to any gene: 16.

The rearrangement uses TRBV4-3 and TRBJ1-2, with D uncertain. The CDR3 loop spans 15 amino acids. Trimming left V 0 bases short and J 8 bases short, with 16 bases between. Per the germline V gene, CDR1 is LGHNA and CDR2 is YSLEER. The DNA of the CDR3 is TGCGCCAGCAGCCAAGAACAAGGGTGGGGATGGGGCTACACCTTC. Translation gives CASSQEQGWGWGYTF.

This sequence joins TRBV30 and TRBJ2-7, with TRBD2 matching 11 bases. After removal of 4 bases from V and 6 bases from J, the junction contained 8 bases not matched to a gene. Per germline, CDR1 GTSNPN and CDR2 SVGIG (reference sequence). This CDR3 comprises 14 residues. The CDR3 DNA is TGTGCCTGGAATATGGTTCTAGCGGGAGGCGAGCAGTACTTC. Translated, it gives CAWNMVLAGGEQYF.

The gene calls are TRBV7-9 and TRBJ2-5, with D possibly matching TRBD1 (6 bases). The CDR3 has 16 amino acids. CDR1 and CDR2 from the germline V gene are SEHNR and FQNEAQ (reference sequence). Trimming shortened V by 2 bases and J by 4 bases, and 17 bases separated the two germline ends. The CDR3: CASSLTREGGRETQYF. Written as DNA, the CDR3 is TGTGCCAGCAGCTTAACCAGGGAAGGGGGACGAGAGACCCAGTACTTC.

The chain has TRBV27 and TRBJ2-7; 7 bases line up with TRBD1. The junction had 2 bases not matched to a gene; V was cut back by 1 base and J by 2 bases. CDR3 length equals 14 residues. Germline V gives CDR1 MNHEY, CDR2 SMNVEV (reference sequence). The DNA of the CDR3 is TGTGCCAGCAGTTTATTAGGACAGGCCTACGAGCAGTACTTC. It is translated as CASSLLGQAYEQYF.

The chain has TRBV11-3 and TRBJ2-7, with a tentative D call TRBD2 (5 bases). The V gene lost 4 bases and the J gene lost 6 bases, with 13 bases spanning the gap. Germline V gene data show CDR1 as SGHNT and CDR2 as YENEEA. There are 13 residues in the CDR3. CDR3 loop: CASSYEGVSEQYF. The CDR3, as DNA: TGTGCCAGCAGCTACGAGGGAGTCTCCGAGCAGTACTTC.

The J gene is TRBJ2-7, the V gene TRBV21-1; the D call TRBD2 from the table was never checked on the DNA. TRBV21-1 constitutes a pseudogene. The CDR3 spans 15 residues. The DNA for the CDR3 is TGTGCCAGCAGCAATGGTGGAGCGGGAGGACGGGAGCAGTACTTC. As protein: CASSNGGAGGREQYF.

V and J are TRBV4-3 and TRBJ1-5, with 8 nucleotides matching TRBD1. V trimming: 0 bases; J trimming: 5 bases; junction bases outside the gene matches: 9. Germline lookup yields CDR1 LGHNA and CDR2 YSLEER. The CDR3 covers 17 residues. The CDR3 DNA follows: TGCGCCAGCAGCCAAGATTGGAACAGGGGGGGGCATCAGCCCCAGCATTTT. Translated, it gives CASSQDWNRGGHQPQHF.

The chain carries TRBV6-5 and TRBJ1-5; TRBD1 might be the D (6 bases). Germline lookup yields CDR1 MNHEY and CDR2 SVGAGI. Trimming took 4 bases from V and 3 from J, leaving 10 bases between them. This CDR3 has 14 amino acids. The CDR3: CASSLQGFNQPQHF. Here the CDR3 DNA reads TGTGCCAGCAGTTTACAGGGTTTCAATCAGCCCCAGCATTTT.

For the CDR3, the DNA is TGTGCCAGCAGCTCGCTTCGGAGCGGGACTTACAATGAGCAGTTCTTC. This gives the protein CASSSLRSGTYNEQFF. The V call is TRBV7-2, the J call TRBJ2-1, with 7 bases that match TRBD2. Germline V gene sequence: CDR1 SGHTA, CDR2 FQGNSA. The CDR3 sequence is 16 residues long. V gave up 4 bases and J gave up 4 bases; unmatched junction bases: 10.

The chain recombines TRBV7-8 with TRBJ2-7; no firm D call. The CDR3 is 12 amino acids. V was pared by 5 bases and J by 4 bases, with 9 bases between. Germline CDR1 is SGHVS and CDR2 is FQNEAQ. The CDR3 nucleotides are TGTGCCAGCAGCCATCATCCATACGAGCAGTACTTC. Translated, it gives CASSHHPYEQYF.

The genes are TRBV19 and TRBJ1-2, with D perhaps TRBD1 (5 bases). With 6 bases removed from V and 2 bases from J, the gap between germline ends came to 10 bases. Germline V lookup: CDR1 LNHDA, CDR2 SQIVND (reference sequence). The CDR3 covers 13 residues. CDR3 in amino acids: CASRRTSNYGYTF. CDR3 in DNA: TGTGCCAGTAGGAGGACAAGCAACTATGGCTACACCTTC.

The gene calls are TRBV10-3 and TRBJ2-3, with D maybe TRBD1 (6 bases). The CDR3 sequence is 13 residues long. The ends were cut back, 4 bases at V and 5 bases at J, with 10 bases in the middle. Germline loops: CDR1 ENHRY, CDR2 SYGVKD. The CDR3: CAISAGVRDTQYF. The CDR3 DNA reads as TGTGCCATCAGTGCAGGGGTTCGAGATACGCAGTATTTT.

The chain has TRBV28 and TRBJ1-1, with D possibly matching TRBD1 (5 bases). The CDR3 covers 18 residues. Trimming took 6 bases from V and 3 from J, leaving 26 bases between them. Germline CDR1 MDHEN, CDR2 SYDVKM. CDR3 protein: CASSSPGRFLRGHTEAFF. CDR3 DNA sequence: TGTGCCAGCAGCTCCCCGGGACGGTTCCTCCGAGGTCACACTGAAGCTTTCTTT.

This clone was observed a single time. J is TRBJ2-1 and V is TRBV19; 7 bases are a match to TRBD1. The V and J ends lost 7 bases and 0 bases, in that order; junction bases with no gene match: 6. In germline, CDR1 is LNHDA, CDR2 SQIVND (reference sequence). CDR3 length equals 15 residues. The CDR3 DNA reads as TGTGCCAGTAACCGGGACAGAAGCTCCTACAATGAGCAGTTCTTC. Protein sequence: CASNRDRSSYNEQFF. Complete variable domain (other parts from reference TRBV19 and TRBJ2-1): DGGITQSPKYLFRKEGQNVTLSCEQNLNHDAMYWYRQDPGQGLRLIYYSQIVNDFQKGDIAEGYSVSREKKESFPLTVTSAQKNPTAFYLCASNRDRSSYNEQFFGPGTRLTVL.

This chain links TRBV18 with TRBJ2-1, with TRBD1 matching over 9 bases. The trim removed 3 bases at V and 4 bases at J, leaving 4 bases unmatched. Germline values: CDR1 KGHSH, CDR2 LQKENI. The CDR3 sequence is 15 residues long. In nucleotides, the CDR3 is TGTGCCAGCTCACCTCAAGGGACAGGGTACAATGAGCAGTTCTTC. Amino acid sequence: CASSPQGTGYNEQFF.